This TCR beta chain is drawn from a study of CD8+ T cells in alopecia areata (dated by TCRdb to 2017 to 2018). The study in broad terms: The treated patients took part in an open-label pilot trial in which moderate-to-severe alopecia areata was treated with oral tofacitinib at 5 to 10 mg twice daily. RNA was extracted with the PAXgene miRNA kit for fixed scalp, the miRNeasy kit for PBMCs, and the RNeasy kit for mouse skin. Human TCRbeta sequencing covered scalp tissue and sorted CD4+ and CD8+ peripheral blood T cells from patchy and totalis/universalis alopecia areata patients and healthy controls. The study used high-throughput TCRbeta sequencing to examine T cell clonal expansion in alopecia areata, in both the C3H/HeJ mouse model and human patients. Amplification of TCRbeta CDR3 regions was done by immunoSEQ multiplex PCR using 35 Vbeta forward primers and 13 Jbeta reverse primers. Biopsies were taken from tofacitinib-treated patients at baseline and at 4 and 24 weeks of treatment, and a later scalp biopsy was taken in several of the tofacitinib-treated patients. Scalp clonality was compared among normal scalp (n=4), patchy alopecia areata scalp (n=8), and alopecia totalis/universalis scalp (n=8). Patients received tofacitinib for 6 to 18 months and were then followed off drug for 6 months to check for delayed response and recurrence. Findings and caveats that apply to the study as a whole: Resident alphabeta T cells in normal human skin are also sequenced, complicating scalp TCR repertoire analysis, unlike mouse skin dominated by gammadelta T cells. Compared with mice, TCR sequences shared between patients were less clear, possibly partly because of HLA diversity across the patient population. Compared with normal scalp, lesional scalp had higher clonality and more expanded CD8+ clones, particularly in alopecia totalis/universalis, a pattern that suggests antigenic drive.

Inclusive of the bounding cysteine and phenylalanine, the CDR3 is 15 residues long. Of the read, only the CDR3 DNA is kept; its 45 bases are in frame from base 1. From a lookup of the germline V gene (reference sequence), CDR1 and CDR2 are GTSNPN and SVGIG. At the junction V is shortened by 0 bases and J by 7 bases; bases outside the gene matches: 9. The table lists this clone with a few counts. Its antigen target is currently unknown. Qualities for individual bases were not recorded, and no much larger clone is one base off. This sample's time point label indicates: baseline before oral tofacitinib. Lesional scalp punch biopsies and peripheral blood were collected from alopecia areata patients. PBMCs were separated by density centrifugation and stained for CD3, CD4 and CD8, after which CD4+ and CD8+ T cells were sorted on a FACSAria. The library was produced with the immunoSEQ multiplex PCR assay. RNA was extracted from all samples and reverse transcribed into cDNA, which served as template for TCR sequencing. First-strand cDNA was synthesized with SuperScript III using a 2:1 mix of oligo-dT and random hexamers. A synthetic immune receptor repertoire was used to assess amplification bias, and residual bias was removed computationally. The study's own analysis went as follows. Raw reads were preprocessed to remove errors, and CDR3 was defined by IMGT conventions from the conserved cysteine to phenylalanine. Clonality was computed by normalizing Shannon entropy by log2 of the number of productive unique TCRs and subtracting the result from 1. CD4 or CD8 identity of scalp clones was inferred by cross-referencing scalp TCRbeta sequences with sorted blood CD4 and CD8 repertoires. TCRdb limited this immuneACCESS table to in-frame rearrangements with V and J called. A share of clones is missing; checked studies link under half to unresolved V genes, and the rest is unexplained. V, J and clone size were drawn from that table, and D and trimming were deduced from the DNA. Counted in this sample were some 240,000 clones; 50% to 60% of them appeared once. Of the sample, approximately 0.5% falls within the top ten clones.

This TCR was recovered from a human donor with alopecia areata. Here the sequenced sample was CD4+ T cells sorted from blood, taken at week 0. The rearrangement joined TRBV30 to TRBJ2-7; 10 bases in the junction line up with TRBD2. CDR3 protein: CAWSVLSSGRSEQYF. At the DNA level, the sequence is TGTGCCTGGAGTGTCTTGTCTAGCGGGAGAAGTGAGCAGTACTTC. Reference TRBV30 and TRBJ2-7 genes cover what lies past the CDR3, so the full variable domain is SQTIHQWPATLVQPVGSPLSLECTVEGTSNPNLYWYRQAAGRGLQLLFYSVGIGQISSEVPQNLSASRPQDRQFILSSKKLLLSDSGFYLCAWSVLSSGRSEQYFGPGTRLTVT.